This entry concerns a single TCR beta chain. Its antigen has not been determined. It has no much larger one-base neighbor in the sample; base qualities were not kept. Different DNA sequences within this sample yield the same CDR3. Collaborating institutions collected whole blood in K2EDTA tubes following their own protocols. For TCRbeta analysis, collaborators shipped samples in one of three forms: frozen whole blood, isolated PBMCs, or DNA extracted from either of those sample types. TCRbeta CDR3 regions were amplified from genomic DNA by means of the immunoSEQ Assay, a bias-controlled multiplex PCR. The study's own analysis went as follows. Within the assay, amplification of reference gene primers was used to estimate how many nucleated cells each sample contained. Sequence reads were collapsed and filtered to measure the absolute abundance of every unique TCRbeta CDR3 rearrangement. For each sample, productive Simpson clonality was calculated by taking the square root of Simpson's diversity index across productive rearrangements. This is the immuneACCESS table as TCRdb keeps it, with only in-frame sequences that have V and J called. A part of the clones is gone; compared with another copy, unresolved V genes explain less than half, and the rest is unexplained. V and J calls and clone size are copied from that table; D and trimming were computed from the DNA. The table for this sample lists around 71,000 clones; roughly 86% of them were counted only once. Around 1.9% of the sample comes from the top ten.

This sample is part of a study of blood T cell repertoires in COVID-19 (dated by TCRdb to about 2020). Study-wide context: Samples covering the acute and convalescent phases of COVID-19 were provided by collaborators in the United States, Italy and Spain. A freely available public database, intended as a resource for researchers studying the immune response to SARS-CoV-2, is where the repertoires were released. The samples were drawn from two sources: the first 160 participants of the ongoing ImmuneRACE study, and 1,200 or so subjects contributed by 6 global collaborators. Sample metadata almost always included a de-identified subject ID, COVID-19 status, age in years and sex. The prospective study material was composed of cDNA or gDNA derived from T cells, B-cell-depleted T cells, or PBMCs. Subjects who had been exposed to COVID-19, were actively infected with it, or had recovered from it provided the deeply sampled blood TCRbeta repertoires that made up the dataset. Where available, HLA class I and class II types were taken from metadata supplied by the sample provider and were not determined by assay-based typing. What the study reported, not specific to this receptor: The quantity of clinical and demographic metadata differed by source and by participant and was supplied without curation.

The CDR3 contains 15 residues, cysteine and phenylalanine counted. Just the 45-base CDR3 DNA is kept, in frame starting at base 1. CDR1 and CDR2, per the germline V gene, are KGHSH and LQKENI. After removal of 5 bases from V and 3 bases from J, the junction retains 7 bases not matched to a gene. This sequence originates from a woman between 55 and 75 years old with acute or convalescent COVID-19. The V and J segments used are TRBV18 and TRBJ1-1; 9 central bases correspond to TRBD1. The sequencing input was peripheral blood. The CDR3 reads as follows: CASSSGTGSDTEAFF. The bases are TGTGCCAGCTCATCAGGGACAGGGTCGGACACTGAAGCTTTCTTT.